This passage covers 21 T cell receptor beta chains from one sample sequenced in a study of blood T cells in healthy people across ages. Alongside a J-beta primer mix, a sample-barcoded 5' primer served in a second PCR lasting roughly 6 to 12 cycles. A single record per CDR3 protein comes from TCRdb applying MiXCR to the 5' RACE reads. The table shows around 1,000,000 distinct CDR3 sequences, with under 30% occurring only once. The same specimen was also included in a second study, on T cells of mothers and their children.

The sequenced sample consisted of blood. Receptors were obtained from a girl aged 2 to 9 in good health.

This clonotype has a count of ten or more. This sequence joins TRBV10-3 and TRBJ2-5; D gene ambiguous. Trimming removed 3 bases at V and 2 bases at J, with 4 bases between. Per the germline V gene, CDR1 is ENHRY and CDR2 is SYGVKD. CDR3 size: 12 residues. CDR3 sequence reads: CAISDQQETQYF. CDR3 coding DNA: TGTGCCATCAGTGACCAACAAGAGACCCAGTACTTC.

This clonotype was found a few times. The gene calls are TRBV11-2 and TRBJ2-5; D may be TRBD2 (7 bases). Trimming removed 5 bases from V and 5 bases from J, with 21 bases in between. The germline V gene encodes CDR1 SGHAT and CDR2 FQNNGV. The CDR3 extends over 16 amino acids. The CDR3 region has the DNA TGTGCCAGCAGCCCCAGGGGCGGGAGATTAGAGGAGACCCAGTACTTC. It yields the protein CASSPRGGRLEETQYF.

The V gene is TRBV18, the J gene TRBJ2-5, with TRBD1 matching over 12 bases. Germline CDR1 reads KGHSH; CDR2 reads LQKENI. The CDR3 consists of 17 residues. Losses at the gene ends were 8 bases for V and 5 bases for J; bases not matched to a gene: 15. The CDR3 reads CASEGTGGDLPWETQYF. The DNA for the CDR3 is TGTGCCAGCGAGGGGACAGGGGGCGACTTACCCTGGGAGACCCAGTACTTC.

The V gene is TRBV27, the J gene TRBJ2-3; maybe TRBD2 (6 bases). Deletions cut 6 bases from V and 3 bases from J, with 16 bases between. Germline assignment: CDR1 MNHEY and CDR2 SMNVEV (reference sequence). The CDR3 has 15 residues. As DNA, the CDR3 is TGTGCCAGCAGCTACCTTCTAGCGTCAACAGATACGCAGTATTTT. It encodes CASSYLLASTDTQYF.

The chain uses TRBV6-9 and TRBJ2-5; D ambiguous. The CDR3 runs 12 residues. Trimming took off 2 bases at V and 4 bases at J, with 5 bases between the two ends. The V gene's germline CDR1 is MNHGY and CDR2 SVAAGI. The DNA for the CDR3 is TGTGCCAGCAGTTATCTCCCAGAGACCCAGTACTTC. Translating it yields CASSYLPETQYF.

V gene TRBV11-3 combines with J gene TRBJ2-5; maybe TRBD1 (6 bases). V was trimmed by 1 base and J by 2 bases, leaving 17 bases between them. The CDR3 spans 17 residues. Per germline, CDR1 SGHNT and CDR2 YENEEA. The CDR3 bases are TGTGCCAGCAGCTTAGGGGCCTGGGGGCAGATACAAGAGACCCAGTACTTC. Translating gives CASSLGAWGQIQETQYF.

V usage is TRBV19 and J usage is TRBJ2-1; no firm D call. The germline V and J ends were trimmed by 2 bases and 4 bases, with 9 bases remaining between them. Germline V gives CDR1 LNHDA, CDR2 SQIVND (reference sequence). The CDR3 is 14 amino acids. CDR3 in DNA: TGTGCCAGTAGTATAACCCGAACTTACAATGAGCAGTTCTTC. This sequence encodes CASSITRTYNEQFF.

The gene calls are TRBV19 and TRBJ1-1; D is unclear. The length of the CDR3 is 14 residues. V was pared by 3 bases and J by 1 base, with 9 bases between. From germline, CDR1 is LNHDA and CDR2 SQIVND (reference sequence). CDR3 residues: CASSIAGPNTEAFF. The CDR3 DNA follows: TGTGCCAGTAGTATTGCCGGACCGAACACTGAAGCTTTCTTT.

The chain couples TRBV7-6 to TRBJ2-7; 9 positions agree with TRBD2. This CDR3 has 13 amino acids. Germline CDR1 is SGHVS and CDR2 is FNYEAQ. The ends lost 5 bases at V and 6 bases at J; junction bases unmatched: 5. The CDR3, as DNA: TGTGCCAGCAGCACCGGACTAGCGATCGAGCAGTACTTC. This translates into CASSTGLAIEQYF.

The J gene is TRBJ2-1, the V gene TRBV20-1; TRBD2 matches at 10 bases. Germline V gene sequence: CDR1 DFQATT, CDR2 SNEGSKA (reference sequence). Trimming removed 2 bases from V and 6 bases from J; junction bases left unmatched: 1. The CDR3 consists of 13 residues. The CDR3 nucleotides read TGCAGTGCTAGACTAGCGGGAGCCAATGAGCAGTTCTTC. As protein: CSARLAGANEQFF.

The chain uses TRBV18 and TRBJ2-5; D may be TRBD1 (6 bases). CDR1 is KGHSH and CDR2 is LQKENI in the germline V gene. The germline V and J ends were trimmed by 6 bases and 5 bases, with 16 bases remaining between them. The CDR3 length is 14 residues. The CDR3 sequence is CASSLGQSGETQYF. The CDR3 DNA reads as TGTGCCAGCTCCCTCGGACAGAGCGGCGAGACCCAGTACTTC.

This clonotype was picked up a small number of times. This chain uses TRBV3-1 with TRBJ2-7, with D possibly being TRBD2 (6 bases). V was pared by 1 base and J by 3 bases, with 13 bases between. Per germline, CDR1 LGHDT and CDR2 YNNKEL (reference sequence). This CDR3 contains 15 residues. The CDR3 DNA follows: TGTGCCAGCAGCCAAGGGAGGGGAGGCTACTACGAGCAGTACTTC. It translates to CASSQGRGGYYEQYF.

V is TRBV4-2 and J is TRBJ2-1; 7 bases map to TRBD2. Germline trimming cut 3 bases from V and 4 bases from J; bases unmatched to any gene: 6. Germline values: CDR1 LGHNA, CDR2 YNFKEQ. The CDR3 is 15 amino acids. The CDR3, as DNA: TGTGCCAGCAGCCACCCCGGGAGGACTTACAATGAGCAGTTCTTC. This sequence encodes CASSHPGRTYNEQFF.

J is TRBJ2-5 and V is TRBV2; D not resolved. The CDR3 is 15 residues long. V was trimmed by 3 bases and J by 11 bases, leaving 22 bases between them. CDR1 is SNHLY, CDR2 FYNNEI, per germline. The CDR3 region has the DNA TGTGCCAGCAGTGATCCGGTGTGGGTTAATGCTGAGCAGTACTTC. Translating it yields CASSDPVWVNAEQYF.

The V and J genes are TRBV29-1 and TRBJ2-2; 12 bases fit TRBD2. Germline-derived CDR1 and CDR2 are SQVTM and ANQGSEA. This CDR3 has 15 residues. Unmatched junction bases numbered 10, after V lost 7 bases and J lost 7 bases. CDR3 sequence (DNA): TGCAGCGCTACGACTAGCGGGAGTGATGGCGGGGAGCTGTTTTTT. It yields the protein CSATTSGSDGGELFF.

This chain connects TRBV7-2 to TRBJ2-5; D possibly corresponds to TRBD2 (6 bases). Germline CDR1 SGHTA, CDR2 FQGNSA. Trimming cost V 1 base and J 1 base, with 10 bases left between them. There are 15 residues in the CDR3. The CDR3 sequence is CASSLERDSQETQYF. CDR3 coding DNA: TGTGCCAGCAGCTTAGAGAGGGACTCCCAAGAGACCCAGTACTTC.

This chain joins TRBV6-1 and TRBJ2-7, with TRBD2 matching 13 bases. The CDR3 loop spans 16 amino acids. In germline, CDR1 is MNHNS, CDR2 SASEGT. V lost 0 bases and J lost 3; bases outside the gene matches: 2. The CDR3 nucleotides are TGTGCCAGCAGTGAAGCAGGACTAGCGGGAGTCTACGAGCAGTACTTC. The encoded protein is CASSEAGLAGVYEQYF.

This clonotype was detected a few times. The chain combines TRBV2 with TRBJ2-1, with D perhaps matching TRBD1 or TRBD2 (5 bases each). V lost 6 bases and J lost 8, with 14 bases in between. The CDR3 consists of 13 residues. Looked up from germline, CDR1 is SNHLY and CDR2 is FYNNEI. The CDR3 bases are TGTGCCAGCAGCGGGACCTTCGAGGATGAGCAGTTCTTC. It translates to CASSGTFEDEQFF.

This chain links TRBV7-9 with TRBJ2-4; D is unresolved. CDR1 and CDR2 from the germline V gene are SEHNR and FQNEAQ (reference sequence). The CDR3 runs 17 residues. V lost 2 bases and J lost 0, with 14 bases in between. Here the CDR3 reads CASSLSPMPVAKNIQYF. In nucleotides, the CDR3 is TGTGCCAGCAGCTTATCCCCCATGCCTGTAGCCAAAAACATTCAGTACTTC.

Only a few counts were recorded for this clonotype. This rearrangement joins TRBV20-1 to TRBJ2-2; D is uncertain. Trimming removed 5 bases at V and 7 bases at J, with 5 bases between. Looked up from germline, CDR1 is DFQATT and CDR2 is SNEGSKA (reference sequence). CDR3 size: 10 residues. The DNA of the CDR3 is TGCAGTGCTCATAGCGGGGAGCTGTTTTTT. It is translated as CSAHSGELFF.

This chain joins TRBV11-2 and TRBJ2-3, with a possible D match to TRBD2 (5 bases). CDR1 is SGHAT and CDR2 is FQNNGV in the germline V gene. Trimming shortened V by 3 bases and J by 0 bases, and 13 bases separated the two germline ends. The CDR3 totals 16 residues. The CDR3 DNA follows: TGTGCCAGCAGCTTCCGGGGAGCGGCTAGCACAGATACGCAGTATTTT. Encoded protein: CASSFRGAASTDTQYF.